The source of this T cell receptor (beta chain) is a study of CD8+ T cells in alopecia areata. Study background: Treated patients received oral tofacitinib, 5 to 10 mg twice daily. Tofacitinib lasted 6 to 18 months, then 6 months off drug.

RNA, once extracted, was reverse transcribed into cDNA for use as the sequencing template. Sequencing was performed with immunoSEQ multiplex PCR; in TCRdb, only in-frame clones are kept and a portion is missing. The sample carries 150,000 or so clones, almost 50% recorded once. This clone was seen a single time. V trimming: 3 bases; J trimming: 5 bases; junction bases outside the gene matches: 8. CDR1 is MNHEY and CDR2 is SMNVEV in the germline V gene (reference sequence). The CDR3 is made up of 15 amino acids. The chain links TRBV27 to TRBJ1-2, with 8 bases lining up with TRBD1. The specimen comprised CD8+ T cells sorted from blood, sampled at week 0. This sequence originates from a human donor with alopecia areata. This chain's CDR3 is CASSLGQGAPYGYTF. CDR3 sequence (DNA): TGTGCCAGCAGTTTGGGGCAGGGGGCCCCTTATGGCTACACCTTC.